What follows are 24 T cell receptor beta chains derived from one specimen sequenced in a study of CD8+ T cells in alopecia areata. Extraction and reverse transcription of RNA yielded cDNA as the sequencing template. The assay was immunoSEQ multiplex PCR, and TCRdb's table has in-frame clones only and misses some. The sample has about 190,000 clones; about 60% are singletons. The treatment was: oral pan-JAK inhibitor, 5-10 mg twice daily. The sequences come from CD4+ T cells sorted from blood, collected at week 4, from a patient treated with tofacitinib. These receptor sequences come from a human donor with alopecia areata.

This clone turned up a few times. The rearrangement links TRBV9 to TRBJ2-5; no firm D call. The CDR3 spans 14 residues. Trimming removed 0 bases from V and 7 bases from J, with 13 bases in between. Germline V gene lookup returns CDR1 SGDLS and CDR2 YYNGEE. The CDR3 reads CASSVDAGRWTQYF. The CDR3 coding sequence is TGTGCCAGCAGCGTAGACGCTGGACGTTGGACCCAGTACTTC.

J is TRBJ2-7 and V is TRBV5-1; the match to TRBD2 covers 8 bases. The CDR3 loop spans 18 amino acids. Germline CDR1 SGHRS, CDR2 YFSETQ. V lost 0 bases, J lost 0 bases, and 11 bases stayed unmatched. The CDR3 here is CASSLAHPWTSTSYEQYF. CDR3 in DNA: TGCGCCAGCAGCTTGGCCCATCCCTGGACTAGCACCTCCTACGAGCAGTACTTC.

The rearrangement links TRBV10-3 to TRBJ2-1, with no clear D. Per germline, CDR1 ENHRY and CDR2 SYGVKD. V gave up 2 bases and J gave up 9 bases, with 5 bases separating them. CDR3 length: 11 amino acids. CDR3 DNA sequence: TGTGCCATCAGTGAGGAGGTTGAGCAGTTCTTC. As protein: CAISEEVEQFF.

This clone was counted a few times. The V gene is TRBV10-1, the J gene TRBJ2-1, with D maybe TRBD1 (6 bases). This CDR3 is 12 amino acids long. The germline CDR1 and CDR2 sequences are WNHNN and SYGVQD (reference sequence). V lost 4 bases and J lost 9, with 10 bases in between. CDR3 sequence (DNA): TGCGCCAGCAGTGCCAGGGGTTTTGAGCAGTTCTTC. This codes for CASSARGFEQFF.

This clone was detected only a few times. This chain links TRBV4-1 with TRBJ1-5, with D perhaps matching TRBD1 (6 bases). Germline values: CDR1 MGHRA, CDR2 YSYEKL. V lost 5 bases to trimming and J lost 2 bases, with 10 bases between them. This CDR3 has 14 amino acids. The CDR3 coding sequence is TGCGCCAGCAGCGTCTCAGGGGGCAATCAGCCCCAGCATTTT. Translated: CASSVSGGNQPQHF.

The V gene is TRBV27, the J gene TRBJ1-2; the match to TRBD1 covers 8 bases. The CDR3 consists of 15 residues. Losses at the gene ends were 6 bases for V and 4 bases for J; bases not matched to a gene: 10. From germline, CDR1 is MNHEY and CDR2 SMNVEV (reference sequence). In nucleotides, the CDR3 is TGTGCCAGCAGCCCCCCAGGGACAGGTTCCTATGGCTACACCTTC. Protein sequence: CASSPPGTGSYGYTF.

This clone was recorded only once. The J gene is TRBJ1-1, the V gene TRBV5-6; D perhaps matches TRBD1 (6 bases). Germline-derived CDR1 and CDR2 are SGHDT and YYEEEE. With 0 bases removed from V and 6 bases from J, the gap between germline ends came to 12 bases. There are 14 residues in the CDR3. CDR3 coding DNA: TGTGCCAGCAGCTTGGGTTGGGGGCGCGCTGAAGCTTTCTTT. Its translation: CASSLGWGRAEAFF.

The chain recombines TRBV28 with TRBJ1-2; the D is unclear. The CDR3 has 15 residues. CDR1 and CDR2 from the germline V gene are MDHEN and SYDVKM. Trimming removed 6 bases at V and 0 bases at J, with 14 bases between. DNA for the CDR3: TGTGCCAGCAGCTCCACAGACCCGGCTAACTATGGCTACACCTTC. Protein sequence: CASSSTDPANYGYTF.

The V and J genes are TRBV30 and TRBJ2-2; the D gene could be TRBD1 or TRBD2 (5 bases each). This CDR3 has 13 residues. Trimming removed 5 bases from V and 5 bases from J, with 12 bases in between. Germline lookup yields CDR1 GTSNPN and CDR2 SVGIG (reference sequence). CDR3 loop: CAWVRGDTGELFF. Written as DNA, the CDR3 is TGTGCCTGGGTACGGGGCGATACCGGGGAGCTGTTTTTT.

V is TRBV2 and J is TRBJ2-1; D is ambiguous. Per germline, CDR1 SNHLY and CDR2 FYNNEI. Trimming took 4 bases from V and 0 from J, leaving 10 bases between them. This CDR3 comprises 15 residues. The CDR3 DNA follows: TGTGCCAGCAGTGTGGAGCGTTCCTCCTACAATGAGCAGTTCTTC. Translating gives CASSVERSSYNEQFF. The full variable domain, with the rest looked up from reference TRBV2 and TRBJ2-1, is EPEVTQTPSHQVTQMGQEVILRCVPISNHLYFYWYRQILGQKVEFLVSFYNNEISEKSEIFDDQFSVERPDGSNFTLKIRSTKLEDSAMYFCASSVERSSYNEQFFGPGTRLTVL.

The chain joins TRBV29-1 to TRBJ2-5; 11 nucleotides match TRBD2. The CDR3 consists of 14 residues. Germline-derived CDR1 and CDR2 are SQVTM and ANQGSEA. J gave up 1 base and V 4 bases, and 2 bases lay outside the gene matches. CDR3 residues: CSVGLAGTQETQYF. DNA of the CDR3: TGCAGCGTTGGACTAGCGGGAACCCAAGAGACCCAGTACTTC.

The V call is TRBV5-1, the J call TRBJ2-4; 11 bases match TRBD2. Germline V gene sequence: CDR1 SGHRS, CDR2 YFSETQ. CDR3 length equals 15 residues. V was clipped by 4 bases and J by 7 bases; unmatched bases: 7. CDR3 sequence reads: CASSATSGSGNIQYF. The CDR3 DNA is TGCGCCAGCAGCGCAACTAGCGGGAGCGGGAACATTCAGTACTTC. Complete variable domain (other parts from reference TRBV5-1 and TRBJ2-4): KAGVTQTPRYLIKTRGQQVTLSCSPISGHRSVSWYQQTPGQGLQFLFEYFSETQRNKGNFPGRFSGRQFSNSRSEMNVSTLELGDSALYLCASSATSGSGNIQYFGAGTRLSVL.

The CDR3 coding sequence is TGTGCCAGCAGAACAGGTCCCGAAGCTTTCTTT. This translates into CASRTGPEAFF. The chain employs TRBV6-1 and TRBJ1-1, with TRBD1 as a possible D gene (5 bases). Trimming removed 6 bases at V and 8 bases at J, with 10 bases between. The CDR3 runs to 11 residues. Germline CDR1 and CDR2: MNHNS and SASEGT.

J is TRBJ2-3 and V is TRBV5-1, with unresolved D. V was clipped by 0 bases and J by 0 bases, with 14 bases between them. The CDR3 is 17 residues long. Germline-derived CDR1 and CDR2 are SGHRS and YFSETQ. The CDR3 loop reads CASSLARAVGSTDTQYF. The CDR3 DNA follows: TGCGCCAGCAGCTTGGCCCGGGCGGTGGGGAGCACAGATACGCAGTATTTT.

This clone was seen only a few times. J is TRBJ2-2 and V is TRBV30; 8 bases map to TRBD2. The CDR3 consists of 16 residues. The J segment lost 5 bases and the V segment lost 0 bases, leaving 8 bases of the junction unmatched. Germline lookup yields CDR1 GTSNPN and CDR2 SVGIG (reference sequence). CDR3: CAWSVLVAGPTGELFF. DNA for the CDR3: TGTGCCTGGAGTGTACTGGTAGCGGGGCCGACCGGGGAGCTGTTTTTT. The entire variable domain, with the rest obtained from reference TRBV30 and TRBJ2-2, is as follows: SQTIHQWPATLVQPVGSPLSLECTVEGTSNPNLYWYRQAAGRGLQLLFYSVGIGQISSEVPQNLSASRPQDRQFILSSKKLLLSDSGFYLCAWSVLVAGPTGELFFGEGSRLTVL.

The V gene is TRBV15, the J gene TRBJ1-2; D may be TRBD1 (6 bases). V was cut by 3 bases and J by 1 base, with 18 bases left in between. The germline gives CDR1 LNHNV, CDR2 YYDKDF (reference sequence). CDR3 length: 17 residues. The CDR3 bases are TGTGCCACCAGCAGTCCCCGAGGGGGGCGAGTTAACTATGGCTACACCTTC. This translates into CATSSPRGGRVNYGYTF.

V and J are TRBV29-1 and TRBJ2-7; 15 bases agree with TRBD2. Trimming removed 6 bases from V and 13 bases from J; junction bases left unmatched: 7. Germline CDR1 reads SQVTM; CDR2 reads ANQGSEA. This CDR3 is built from 12 residues. As DNA, the CDR3 is TGCAGCGTCGGACTAGCGGGAGGGCCGGGATACTTC. Amino acids: CSVGLAGGPGYF.

This sequence joins TRBV6-1 and TRBJ2-1; TRBD2 matches at 8 bases. Germline V gene sequence: CDR1 MNHNS, CDR2 SASEGT. J gave up 10 bases and V 0 bases, and 5 bases lay outside the gene matches. The CDR3 is 14 residues long. The CDR3 DNA sequence: TGTGCCAGCAGTGAAGCGGGACTAGTCGACGAGCAGTTCTTC. It encodes CASSEAGLVDEQFF.

The chain recombines TRBV30 with TRBJ2-7; D not resolved. Trimming removed 7 bases at V and 1 base at J, with 8 bases between. The CDR3 runs 11 residues. Germline V gives CDR1 GTSNPN, CDR2 SVGIG (reference sequence). CDR3 loop: CALLRSYEQYF. CDR3 DNA: TGTGCCTTGCTTCGGTCCTACGAGCAGTACTTC.

There are a few counts of this clone. The chain joins TRBV6-6 to TRBJ2-7; no clear D gene. Germline V gene sequence: CDR1 MNHNY, CDR2 SVGAGI (reference sequence). CDR3 length: 14 residues. Trimming shortened V by 0 bases and J by 5 bases, and 11 bases separated the two germline ends. The CDR3 DNA sequence: TGTGCCAGCAGTTACTCGAGGAATCGGGACGAGCAGTACTTC. Protein: CASSYSRNRDEQYF.

The chain has TRBV9 and TRBJ1-2; D is perhaps TRBD1 (5 bases). Germline loops: CDR1 SGDLS, CDR2 YYNGEE. CDR3 length: 14 amino acids. The V end was cut by 5 bases, the J end by 1 base, with 12 bases between. The CDR3, as DNA: TGTGCCAGCAGTAAGGGGAGGGGTAACTATGGCTACACCTTC. Translated: CASSKGRGNYGYTF.

Here the CDR3 reads CASSLGIWETQYF. In DNA form, the CDR3 reads TGTGCCAGCAGTTTAGGAATTTGGGAGACCCAGTACTTC. The chain links TRBV28 to TRBJ2-5; no clear D gene. CDR3 length equals 13 residues. CDR1 and CDR2 from the germline V gene are MDHEN and SYDVKM. Trimming took off 2 bases at V and 5 bases at J, with 9 bases between the two ends.

The chain carries TRBV5-4 and TRBJ2-5; D is possibly TRBD2 (6 bases). Trimming removed 4 bases from V and 4 bases from J, with 26 bases in between. There are 18 residues in the CDR3. Germline V gene lookup returns CDR1 SGHNT and CDR2 YYREEE (reference sequence). The CDR3 DNA sequence: TGTGCCAGCAGCCCGGGAGCCTCATCCCTCTCCAGCCCAGAGACCCAGTACTTC. This translates into CASSPGASSLSSPETQYF.

The chain is built from TRBV30 and TRBJ1-2; TRBD1 matches at 10 bases. Per germline, CDR1 GTSNPN and CDR2 SVGIG (reference sequence). The CDR3 runs to 18 residues. J was trimmed by 8 bases and V by 1 base; bases with no gene match: 19. CDR3 nucleotide sequence: TGTGCCTGGAGTGCCTCTTCCCCGGGACAGGGGTTTATCGGCGGCTACACCTTC. Translating gives CAWSASSPGQGFIGGYTF.